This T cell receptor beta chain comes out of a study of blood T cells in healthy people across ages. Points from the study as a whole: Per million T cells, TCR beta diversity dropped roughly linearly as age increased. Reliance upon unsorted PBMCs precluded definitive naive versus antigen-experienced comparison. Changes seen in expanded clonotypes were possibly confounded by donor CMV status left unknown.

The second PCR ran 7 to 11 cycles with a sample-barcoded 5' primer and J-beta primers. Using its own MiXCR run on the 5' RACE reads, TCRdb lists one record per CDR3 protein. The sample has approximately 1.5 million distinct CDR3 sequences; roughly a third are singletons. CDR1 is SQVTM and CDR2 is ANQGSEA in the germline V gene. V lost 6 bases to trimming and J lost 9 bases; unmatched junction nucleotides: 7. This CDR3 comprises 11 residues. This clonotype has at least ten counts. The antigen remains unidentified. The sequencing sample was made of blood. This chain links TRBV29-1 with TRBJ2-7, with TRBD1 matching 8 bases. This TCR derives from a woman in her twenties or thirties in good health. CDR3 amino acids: CSVGTGVWQYF. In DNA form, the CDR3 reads TGCAGCGTGGGGACAGGCGTTTGGCAGTACTTC.